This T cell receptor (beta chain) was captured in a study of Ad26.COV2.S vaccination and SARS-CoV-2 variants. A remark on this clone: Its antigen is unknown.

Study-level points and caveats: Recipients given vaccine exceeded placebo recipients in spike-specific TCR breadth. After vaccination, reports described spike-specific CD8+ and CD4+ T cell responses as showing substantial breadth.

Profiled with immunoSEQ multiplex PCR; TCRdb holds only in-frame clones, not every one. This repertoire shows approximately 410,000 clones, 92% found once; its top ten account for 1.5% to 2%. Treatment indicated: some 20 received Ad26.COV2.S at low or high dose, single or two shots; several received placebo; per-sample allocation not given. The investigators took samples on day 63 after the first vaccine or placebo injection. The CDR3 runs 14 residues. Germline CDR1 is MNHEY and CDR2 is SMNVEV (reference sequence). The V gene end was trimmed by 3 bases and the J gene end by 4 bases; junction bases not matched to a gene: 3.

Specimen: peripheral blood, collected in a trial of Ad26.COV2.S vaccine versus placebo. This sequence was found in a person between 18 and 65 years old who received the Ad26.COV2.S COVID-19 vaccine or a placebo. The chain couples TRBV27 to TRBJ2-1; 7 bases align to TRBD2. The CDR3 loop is CASSLAGVYNEQFF. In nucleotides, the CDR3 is TGTGCCAGCAGTTTGGCGGGGGTATACAATGAGCAGTTCTTC.